One sample yielded the 15 T cell receptor beta chains listed below, sequenced in a study of monozygotic twins with inflammatory bowel disease. TCRdb processed the 5' RACE reads again and assigns one entry to each CDR3 protein, with no DNA. This sample contains tens of thousands of distinct CDR3 sequences. Sequencing was performed on blood. These receptors came from a human donor with ulcerative colitis or Crohn's disease, or a healthy co-twin of an affected twin (not recorded which).

The V and J genes are TRBV6-4 and TRBJ2-1; checking the TCRdb D call of TRBD1 is not possible without DNA. The CDR3 spans 12 residues. Per germline, CDR1 MRHNA and CDR2 SNTAGT. CDR3 amino acids: CAGSGQNNEQFF.

CDR3 sequence reads: CASSTRTGSGNTIYF. This chain links TRBV5-1 with TRBJ1-3; the TRBD1 assignment by TCRdb is unverifiable without DNA. The CDR3 runs to 15 residues. Looked up from germline, CDR1 is SGHRS and CDR2 is YFSETQ.

This chain connects TRBV7-3 to TRBJ2-6; the TRBD1 assignment by TCRdb is unverifiable without DNA. Germline lookup yields CDR1 SGHTA and CDR2 FQGTGA. The CDR3 totals 18 residues. The CDR3 loop reads CASSRQRFGASGANVLTF. Filled out from reference TRBV7-3 and TRBJ2-6, the complete variable domain reads GAGVSQTPSNKVTEKGKYVELRCDPISGHTALYWYRQSLGQGPEFLIYFQGTGAADDSGLPNDRFFAVRPEGSVSTLKIQRTERGDSAVYLCASSRQRFGASGANVLTFGAGSRLTVL.

This chain uses TRBV5-8 with TRBJ1-6; without DNA, the TCRdb call of TRBD1 cannot be checked. In germline, CDR1 is SGHTS, CDR2 YDEGEE. CDR3 length: 15 amino acids. Here the CDR3 reads CASSPRGSYNSPLHF.

The rearrangement links TRBV5-1 to TRBJ2-2. CDR1 is SGHRS and CDR2 is YFSETQ in the germline V gene. This CDR3 spans 15 amino acids. CDR3 in amino acids: CASKKPQGDTGELFF.

The genes are TRBV12-3 or TRBV12-4 and TRBJ2-3; TCRdb's D call of TRBD2 is untestable without DNA. CDR3 length: 18 amino acids. CDR3 loop: CASSLKSGDFPSTDTQYF.

The V gene is TRBV20-1, the J gene TRBJ1-5; the TRBD1 assignment by TCRdb is unverifiable without DNA. The CDR3 loop spans 14 amino acids. The V gene's germline CDR1 is DFQATT and CDR2 SNEGSKA (reference sequence). CDR3 in amino acids: CSASLGAQGQPQHF.

This chain connects TRBV5-1 to TRBJ1-2; lacking DNA, the TRBD1 call made by TCRdb goes unchecked. The length of the CDR3 is 14 residues. Germline V CDR1 and CDR2: SGHRS, YFSETQ. The CDR3 loop reads CASSEGGLNHGYTF.

The chain uses TRBV10-3 and TRBJ1-1; TCRdb lists TRBD1, though no DNA is available to test this call. Germline V CDR1 and CDR2: ENHRY, SYGVKD. CDR3 length equals 13 residues. The chain's CDR3 is CAATGTSDTEAFF.

This chain links TRBV10-3 with TRBJ2-3. From germline, CDR1 is ENHRY and CDR2 SYGVKD. This CDR3 region has 14 residues. The CDR3 sequence is CAISDRRNTDTQYF.

The V and J genes are TRBV4-2 and TRBJ1-3; TCRdb proposes TRBD1, but this gene call is untestable without DNA. In germline, CDR1 is LGHNA, CDR2 YNFKEQ. This CDR3 region has 14 residues. Here the CDR3 reads CASSPPRSGNTIYF.

V and J are TRBV7-3 and TRBJ2-3; absent DNA, TCRdb's TRBD2 call cannot be checked. CDR3 length: 15 residues. In germline, CDR1 is SGHTA, CDR2 FQGTGA. CDR3 residues: CASSYLAGVPDTQYF.

The chain couples TRBV7-6 to TRBJ2-3; TCRdb's D gene call, TRBD2, goes unchecked for lack of DNA. The CDR3 sequence is 15 residues long. Germline assignment: CDR1 SGHVS and CDR2 FNYEAQ. The CDR3 reads CASRLQAGNTDTQYF. The variable domain in full, completed from reference TRBV7-6 and TRBJ2-3, reads GAGVSQSPRYKVTKRGQDVALRCDPISGHVSLYWYRQALGQGPEFLTYFNYEAQQDKSGLPNDRFSAERPEGSISTLTIQRTEQRDSAMYRCASRLQAGNTDTQYFGPGTRLTVL.

The chain joins TRBV5-1 to TRBJ2-3. The CDR3 length is 15 residues. The germline CDR1 and CDR2 sequences are SGHRS and YFSETQ. The CDR3 loop is CASSLLSPSTDTQYF.

The J gene is TRBJ2-1, the V gene TRBV7-9; TCRdb reports TRBD1, a call that lacks DNA to check it against. The CDR3 has 16 amino acids. Germline V CDR1 and CDR2: SEHNR, FQNEAQ (reference sequence). The CDR3 sequence: CASSLASQGAGNEQFF.